Below, one T cell receptor (beta chain) is given with its context. Its antigen is unknown. This CDR3 is also generated by other DNA sequences in the sample. V lost 4 bases to trimming and J lost 3 bases, with 8 bases between them. From germline, CDR1 is SGHDT and CDR2 YYEEEE. The length of the CDR3 is 12 residues. The sample belongs to a study of shared clonotypes between healthy human individuals. In the study overall: CD4 naive and memory got three plates each, CD8 naive two, CD8 memory one.

Overall study results and limits: Relative to their counterparts shared across all four donors, non-shared clonotypes exhibited diminished generation probabilities. A handful of donors had roughly 5% of their naive CD4 clonotypes in common. Sequencing depth was expected to influence donor clonotype sharing.

The method was immunoSEQ multiplex PCR; TCRdb's version includes in-frame clones alone and lacks a portion of them. Of millions of clones in the sample, 90% to 95% were seen once. Source material: naive CD4+ T cells sorted from blood. Subset in this sample: CD45RA+ positively selected. The rearrangement joins TRBV5-6 to TRBJ2-7; no reliable D call. This TCR was sampled from a man younger than 35 in good health. Written as DNA, the CDR3 is TGTGCCAGCAGCCTATACAGCTACGAGCAGTACTTC. Protein sequence: CASSLYSYEQYF.